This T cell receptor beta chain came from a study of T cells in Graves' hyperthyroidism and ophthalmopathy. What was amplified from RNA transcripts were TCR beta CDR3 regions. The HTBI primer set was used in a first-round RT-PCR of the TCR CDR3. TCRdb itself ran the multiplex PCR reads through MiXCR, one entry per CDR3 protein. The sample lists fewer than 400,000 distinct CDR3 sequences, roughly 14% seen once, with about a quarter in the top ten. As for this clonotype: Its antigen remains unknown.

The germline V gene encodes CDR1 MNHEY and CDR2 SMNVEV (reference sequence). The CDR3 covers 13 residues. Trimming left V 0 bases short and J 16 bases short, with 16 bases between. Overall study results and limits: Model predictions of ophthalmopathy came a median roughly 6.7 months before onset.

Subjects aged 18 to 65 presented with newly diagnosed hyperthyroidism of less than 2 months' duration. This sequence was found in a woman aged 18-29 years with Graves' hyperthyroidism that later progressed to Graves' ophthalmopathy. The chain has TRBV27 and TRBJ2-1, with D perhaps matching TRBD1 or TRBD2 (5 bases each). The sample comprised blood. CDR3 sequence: CASSLSGTLRRFF. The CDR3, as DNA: TGTGCCAGCAGTTTATCAGGGACCTTAAGGAGATTCTTC.